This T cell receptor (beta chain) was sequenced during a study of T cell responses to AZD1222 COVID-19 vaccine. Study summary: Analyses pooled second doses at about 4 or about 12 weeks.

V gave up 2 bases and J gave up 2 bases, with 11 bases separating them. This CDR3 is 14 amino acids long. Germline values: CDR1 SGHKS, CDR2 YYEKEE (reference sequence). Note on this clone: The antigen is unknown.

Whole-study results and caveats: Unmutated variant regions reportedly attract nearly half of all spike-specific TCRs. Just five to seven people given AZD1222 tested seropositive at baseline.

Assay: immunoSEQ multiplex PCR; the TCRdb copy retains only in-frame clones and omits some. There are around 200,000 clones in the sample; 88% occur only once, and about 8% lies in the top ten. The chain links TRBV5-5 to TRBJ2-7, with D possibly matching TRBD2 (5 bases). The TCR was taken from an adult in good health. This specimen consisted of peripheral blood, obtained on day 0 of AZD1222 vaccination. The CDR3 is CASSFGLGTYEQYF. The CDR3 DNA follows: TGTGCCAGCAGCTTCGGACTGGGGACCTACGAGCAGTACTTC.